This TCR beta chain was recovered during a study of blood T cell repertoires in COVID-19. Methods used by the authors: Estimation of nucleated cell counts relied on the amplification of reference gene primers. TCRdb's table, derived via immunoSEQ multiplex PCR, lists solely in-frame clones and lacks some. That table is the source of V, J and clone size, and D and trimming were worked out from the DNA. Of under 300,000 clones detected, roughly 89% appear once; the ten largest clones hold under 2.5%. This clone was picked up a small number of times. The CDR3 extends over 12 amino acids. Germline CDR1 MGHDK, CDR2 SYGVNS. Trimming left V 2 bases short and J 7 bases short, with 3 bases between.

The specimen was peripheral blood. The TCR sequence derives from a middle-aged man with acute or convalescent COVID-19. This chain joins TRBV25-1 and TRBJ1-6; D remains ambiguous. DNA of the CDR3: TGTGCCAGCAGTGAACAGAATTCACCCCTCCACTTT. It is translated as CASSEQNSPLHF.